One and the same sample provided the 24 T cell receptor beta chains below, sequenced in a study of blood T cell repertoires in COVID-19. The data were produced by immunoSEQ multiplex PCR, yet TCRdb's version contains in-frame clones alone and is incomplete. Of about 160,000 clones listed, about 86% were seen once; the top ten hold more than 3%. The sample comprised peripheral blood. All receptors come from a man in his 70s with acute or convalescent COVID-19.

By share, this clone ranks as medium-sized. V usage is TRBV14 and J usage is TRBJ1-1, with D possibly matching TRBD1 (6 bases). The CDR3 spans 15 residues. Between the trimmed V and J ends, which lost 3 bases and 4 bases, there was a span of 15 bases. CDR1 SGHDN and CDR2 FVKESK come from the germline V gene. The CDR3 region has the DNA TGTGCCAGCAGCCAGATACAGGGCGTCGGCACTGAAGCTTTCTTT. Protein: CASSQIQGVGTEAFF.

The rearrangement uses TRBV16 and TRBJ2-6; 9 nucleotides line up with TRBD1. This CDR3 region has 21 residues. Germline loops: CDR1 KGHSY, CDR2 FQNENV. Trimming removed 0 bases from V and 0 bases from J; junction bases left unmatched: 12. Written as DNA, the CDR3 is TGTGCCAGCAGCCAATCGAGGCACACAGGGGGCGGACCCTCTGGGGCCAACGTCCTGACTTTC. Residues: CASSQSRHTGGGPSGANVLTF.

This chain connects TRBV19 to TRBJ2-2; 8 nucleotides agree with TRBD2. Germline CDR1 is LNHDA and CDR2 is SQIVND (reference sequence). Trimming removed 5 bases from V and 7 bases from J; junction bases left unmatched: 15. This CDR3 is 17 amino acids long. As DNA, the CDR3 is TGTGCCAGTAGTTCGTCCTCTAGCGGGCCTAGGGGCGGGGAGCTGTTTTTT. Amino acid sequence: CASSSSSSGPRGGELFF.

V gene TRBV7-2 combines with J gene TRBJ2-2; no clear D gene. Germline V gene sequence: CDR1 SGHTA, CDR2 FQGNSA. The germline V and J ends were trimmed by 5 bases and 4 bases, with 11 bases remaining between them. The CDR3 runs 14 residues. CDR3 in amino acids: CASSPERVTGELFF. CDR3 DNA sequence: TGTGCCAGCAGCCCGGAGCGAGTCACCGGGGAGCTGTTTTTT. Drawing the rest from reference TRBV7-2 and TRBJ2-2, the complete variable domain is GAGVSQSPSNKVTEKGKDVELRCDPISGHTALYWYRQSLGQGLEFLIYFQGNSAPDKSGLPSDRFSAERTGGSVSTLTIQRTQQEDSAVYLCASSPERVTGELFFGEGSRLTVL.

The V gene is TRBV18, the J gene TRBJ2-1; 12 bases fit TRBD2. Germline lookup yields CDR1 KGHSH and CDR2 LQKENI. This CDR3 region has 15 residues. Trimming took 3 bases from V and 5 from J; bases not matched to a gene: 2. CDR3: CASSPGLAGNNEQFF. The CDR3 bases are TGTGCCAGCTCACCTGGACTAGCGGGGAACAATGAGCAGTTCTTC.

There are a few counts of this clone. CDR3 DNA sequence: TGTGCCAGCAGTGTCCAGGGGGCTAAAAACATTCAGTACTTC. Its protein is CASSVQGAKNIQYF. The genes are TRBV27 and TRBJ2-4; 8 bases line up with TRBD1. The junction had 4 bases not matched to a gene; V was cut back by 5 bases and J by 4 bases. The CDR3 is 14 amino acids. Germline lookup yields CDR1 MNHEY and CDR2 SMNVEV (reference sequence).

This clone was counted a few times. J is TRBJ2-7 and V is TRBV20-1; 10 bases line up with TRBD1. Looked up from germline, CDR1 is DFQATT and CDR2 is SNEGSKA (reference sequence). V gave up 3 bases and J gave up 4 bases; unmatched junction bases: 9. The CDR3 has 15 residues. The CDR3 loop is CSASNRDRGMYEQYF. In nucleotides, the CDR3 is TGCAGTGCTAGTAACCGGGACAGGGGTATGTACGAGCAGTACTTC.

V gene TRBV28 combines with J gene TRBJ2-1; 8 positions agree with TRBD2. V lost 4 bases, J lost 7 bases, and 12 bases stayed unmatched. The CDR3 is 16 amino acids. Germline lookup yields CDR1 MDHEN and CDR2 SYDVKM. The CDR3 loop reads CASSSGTSQRGNEQFF. For the CDR3, the DNA is TGTGCCAGCAGTTCGGGGACTAGTCAAAGAGGGAATGAGCAGTTCTTC.

The genes are TRBV18 and TRBJ1-5; 7 bases map to TRBD1. V dropped 4 bases and J dropped 5; count of bases not matched to a gene: 5. Looked up from germline, CDR1 is KGHSH and CDR2 is LQKENI. The CDR3 is 14 amino acids. The CDR3 nucleotides read TGTGCCAGCTCACGGACAGGAGGGGATCAGCCCCAGCATTTT. Translation: CASSRTGGDQPQHF. Full variable domain (missing parts from reference TRBV18 and TRBJ1-5): NAGVMQNPRHLVRRRGQEARLRCSPMKGHSHVYWYRQLPEEGLKFMVYLQKENIIDESGMPKERFSAEFPKEGPSILRIQQVVRGDSAAYFCASSRTGGDQPQHFGDGTRLSIL.

The genes are TRBV4-3 and TRBJ2-1; 14 nucleotides agree with TRBD2. The CDR3 totals 15 residues. Germline V gene data show CDR1 as LGHNA and CDR2 as YSLEER. Losses at the gene ends were 4 bases for V and 6 bases for J; bases not matched to a gene: 2. CDR3 nucleotides: TGCGCCAGCAGCCTAGGACTAGCGGGAGGCAATGAGCAGTTCTTC. It specifies CASSLGLAGGNEQFF.

The chain joins TRBV9 to TRBJ2-2, with 9 bases fitting TRBD1. The CDR3 has 15 residues. Unmatched junction bases numbered 3, after V lost 0 bases and J lost 6 bases. Germline V gene data show CDR1 as SGDLS and CDR2 as YYNGEE. CDR3 DNA sequence: TGTGCCAGCAGCGTAGACAGGGGGCCCCCCGGGGAGCTGTTTTTT. It encodes CASSVDRGPPGELFF.

The gene calls are TRBV24-1 and TRBJ1-1; TRBD1 matches at 8 bases. The CDR3 length is 13 residues. The germline V gene has CDR1 KGHDR and CDR2 SFDVKD. The V segment lost 9 bases and the J segment 0 bases; nucleotides outside the gene matches: 2. The CDR3 spells CATQGAMNTEAFF. Here the CDR3 DNA reads TGTGCCACCCAGGGGGCAATGAACACTGAAGCTTTCTTT.

V is TRBV6-6 and J is TRBJ2-7, with TRBD2 identical over 7 bases. From germline, CDR1 is MNHNY and CDR2 SVGAGI (reference sequence). V gave up 5 bases and J gave up 6 bases; unmatched junction bases: 13. The CDR3 extends over 15 amino acids. CDR3 sequence: CASSKQLAPSPEQYF. The CDR3 DNA reads as TGTGCCAGCAGTAAACAACTAGCGCCGTCCCCCGAGCAGTACTTC.

The chain employs TRBV30 and TRBJ1-2; no definite D call. The V gene's germline CDR1 is GTSNPN and CDR2 SVGIG (reference sequence). The germline V and J ends were trimmed by 0 bases and 7 bases, with 9 bases remaining between them. CDR3 length: 12 residues. In DNA form, the CDR3 reads TGTGCCTGGAGTGTAGGAGGAGCTGGCTACACCTTC. This translates into CAWSVGGAGYTF.

This chain connects TRBV6-6 to TRBJ2-1; the D is unclear. The CDR3 loop spans 12 amino acids. Germline V gene sequence: CDR1 MNHNY, CDR2 SVGAGI (reference sequence). V shed 3 bases and J shed 9 bases, with 9 bases lying between them. CDR3 in DNA: TGTGCCAGCAGTTATACCGCTATTGAGCAGTTCTTC. Protein product: CASSYTAIEQFF.

This clone was counted a few times. The rearrangement joins TRBV7-2 to TRBJ2-7; 13 bases line up with TRBD2. J was trimmed by 2 bases and V by 4 bases; bases with no gene match: 2. Germline assignment: CDR1 SGHTA and CDR2 FQGNSA. This CDR3 contains 15 residues. The CDR3 DNA sequence: TGTGCCAGCAGCTGGGGACTAGCGGGAACCTACGAGCAGTACTTC. This translates into CASSWGLAGTYEQYF.

This chain joins TRBV5-1 and TRBJ1-1; D is undetermined. Germline loops: CDR1 SGHRS, CDR2 YFSETQ. V was pared by 0 bases and J by 1 base, with 4 bases between. The CDR3 extends over 13 amino acids. CDR3 DNA sequence: TGCGCCAGCAGCTTGGGCGGGAACACTGAAGCTTTCTTT. Amino acid sequence: CASSLGGNTEAFF.

The chain is built from TRBV11-1 and TRBJ1-1, with D possibly being TRBD1 (5 bases). This CDR3 region has 16 residues. Trimming took 5 bases from V and 6 from J, leaving 22 bases between them. In germline, CDR1 is SGHAT, CDR2 FQDESV (reference sequence). DNA for the CDR3: TGTGCCAGCAGCCCTAAGGGTCGGGCTGGGGCTCCTGAAGCTTTCTTT. This encodes CASSPKGRAGAPEAFF. Filled out from reference TRBV11-1 and TRBJ1-1, the complete variable domain reads EAEVAQSPRYKITEKSQAVAFWCDPISGHATLYWYRQILGQGPELLVQFQDESVVDDSQLPKDRFSAERLKGVDSTLKIQPAELGDSAMYLCASSPKGRAGAPEAFFGQGTRLTVV.

The chain links TRBV24-1 to TRBJ2-5; 7 bases agree with TRBD1. The CDR3 is 14 amino acids. Germline V gene sequence: CDR1 KGHDR, CDR2 SFDVKD. V was clipped by 3 bases and J by 6 bases; unmatched bases: 6. Here the CDR3 reads CATSDTGEWQTQYF. The CDR3 DNA follows: TGTGCCACCAGTGATACAGGGGAGTGGCAGACCCAGTACTTC.

This clone was counted between two and nine times. The V call is TRBV12-3 or TRBV12-4, the J call TRBJ1-1, with TRBD1 as a possible D gene (5 bases). CDR3 length: 13 amino acids. CDR3 protein: CVTALGENTEAFF. Here the CDR3 DNA reads TGTGTCACGGCCCTAGGGGAGAACACTGAAGCTTTCTTT.

The V gene is TRBV27, the J gene TRBJ1-2, with 11 positions matching TRBD1. J was trimmed by 5 bases and V by 8 bases; bases with no gene match: 4. CDR1 and CDR2 from the germline V gene are MNHEY and SMNVEV (reference sequence). This CDR3 contains 13 residues. The CDR3 reads CASGGTGGYGYTF. CDR3 sequence (DNA): TGTGCCAGCGGAGGGACAGGGGGATATGGCTACACCTTC.

V is TRBV5-4 and J is TRBJ2-5; a possible D gene is TRBD2 (6 bases). This CDR3 is built from 16 residues. Germline-derived CDR1 and CDR2 are SGHNT and YYREEE (reference sequence). The V end was cut by 0 bases, the J end by 5 bases, with 17 bases between. CDR3 amino acids: CASSLEPSEGLETQYF. The CDR3 DNA sequence: TGTGCCAGCAGCTTGGAACCCTCGGAGGGCCTCGAGACCCAGTACTTC.

The rearrangement links TRBV27 to TRBJ2-7; a weak D match, TRBD2 (6 bases). Looked up from germline, CDR1 is MNHEY and CDR2 is SMNVEV (reference sequence). This CDR3 is 13 amino acids long. V dropped 10 bases and J dropped 1 base, with 14 bases sitting between them. Here the CDR3 reads CATSASTSYEQYF. CDR3 DNA sequence: TGTGCCACTAGCGCCTCTACATCCTACGAGCAGTACTTC.

The rearrangement links TRBV28 to TRBJ1-1; the match to TRBD1 covers 7 bases. V was clipped by 6 bases and J by 3 bases; unmatched bases: 4. Germline V CDR1 and CDR2: MDHEN, SYDVKM. This CDR3 region has 13 residues. The chain's CDR3 is CASRDRRDTEAFF. Written as DNA, the CDR3 is TGTGCCAGCAGGGACAGGCGGGACACTGAAGCTTTCTTT.